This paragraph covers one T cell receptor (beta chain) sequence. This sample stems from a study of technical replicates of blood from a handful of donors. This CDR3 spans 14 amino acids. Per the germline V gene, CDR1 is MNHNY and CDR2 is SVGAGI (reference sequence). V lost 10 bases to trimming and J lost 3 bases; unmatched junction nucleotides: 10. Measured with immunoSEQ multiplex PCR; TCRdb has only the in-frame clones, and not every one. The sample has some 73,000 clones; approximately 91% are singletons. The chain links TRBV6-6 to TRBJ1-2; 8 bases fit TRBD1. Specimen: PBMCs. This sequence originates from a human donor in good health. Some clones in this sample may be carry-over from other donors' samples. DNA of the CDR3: TGTGCCACTCTGGGCAGGGGGCGCGACTATGGCTACACCTTC. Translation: CATLGRGRDYGYTF.